Listed below are T cell receptor beta chains from one sample, sequenced in a study of T cell responses to AZD1222 COVID-19 vaccine. Clones were read by immunoSEQ multiplex PCR, and TCRdb kept only the in-frame ones, dropping some. The sample has some 180,000 clones, 85% to 95% seen once; the top ten hold roughly a tenth. Sequencing was performed on peripheral blood, taken on day 0 of AZD1222 vaccination. Source of these receptors: an adult in good health. The CDR3 runs from the conserved cysteine through the conserved F or W. D genes are given only for firm matches. Where a row states a size, it is once, few, many or the class of an expanded clone; other rows omit it.

cdr3_nt cdr3_aa v_call d_call clone_size j_call
TGTGCCAGCAGCCCTTCGCCTAGCGCCCATCGGTCAGGGCATGGCTACACCTTC CASSPSPSAHRSGHGYTF TRBV13 NA NA TRBJ1-2
TGCGCCAGCAGCCAAGGTCCGACTAGGGCAGATACGCAGTATTTT CASSQGPTRADTQYF TRBV4-1 NA NA TRBJ2-3
TGTGCCAGCAGTTACTCCGCGACAGGGGGGACTGAAGCTTTCTTT CASSYSATGGTEAFF TRBV6-2/TRBV6-3 TRBD1 NA TRBJ1-1
TGTGCCAGCAGCTTAGCCCGAGATTCCAAAGAGACCCAGTACTTC CASSLARDSKETQYF TRBV7-9 NA NA TRBJ2-5
TGTGCCAGCAGCTTACTATCACAGGGGGCCACCACTGAAGCTTTCTTT CASSLLSQGATTEAFF TRBV5-6 TRBD1 NA TRBJ1-1
TGTGCCAGCAGCACGAACAGGGGGCTCAATGAAAAACTGTTTTTT CASSTNRGLNEKLFF TRBV5-4 TRBD1 many TRBJ1-4
TGTGCCTGGAGTGTACAGGGGACAGGAGGCTATGGCTACACCTTC CAWSVQGTGGYGYTF TRBV30 TRBD1 NA TRBJ1-2
TGCGCCAGCAGCCGTGGCCAGGGTAATTTTTCACCCCTCCACTTT CASSRGQGNFSPLHF TRBV5-1 NA NA TRBJ1-6
TGCAGTGCACTAGCTAACTATGGCTACACCTTC CSALANYGYTF TRBV20-1 NA NA TRBJ1-2
TGTGCCAGCACACGGGATCCCAATCAGCCCCAGCATTTT CASTRDPNQPQHF TRBV2 NA NA TRBJ1-5
TGTGCCAGCAGTCCGACGCGAGGCACAGATACGCAGTATTTT CASSPTRGTDTQYF TRBV27 NA NA TRBJ2-3
TGTGCCAGCAGTGTTCCGGGACCCACGAATAATTCACCCCTCCACTTT CASSVPGPTNNSPLHF TRBV6-1 NA NA TRBJ1-6
TGCGCCAGCAGCTCCTCAGGGTTAACGGGAGAGACCCAGTACTTC CASSSSGLTGETQYF TRBV5-1 NA NA TRBJ2-5
TGTGCCAGCAGGGAGGACCATAATTCACCCCTCCACTTT CASREDHNSPLHF TRBV6-4 NA NA TRBJ1-6
TGTGCCAGCAGCTTAGACAGGGTGGGGACCACTGAAGCTTTCTTT CASSLDRVGTTEAFF TRBV7-2 NA NA TRBJ1-1
TGTGCCAGCAAAGACAGAAACACCGGGGAGCTGTTTTTT CASKDRNTGELFF TRBV12-3/TRBV12-4 NA once TRBJ2-2